The rows below give T cell receptor beta chains drawn from one sample of a study of blood T cell repertoires in COVID-19. Repertoires were generated with immunoSEQ multiplex PCR, while TCRdb's copy carries only in-frame clones and drops some. The repertoire includes around 220,000 clones, around 86% of them detected once, and over 7% sits in the top ten. Sequenced input: peripheral blood. The source is a woman aged 80 or over with COVID-19, enrolled during active disease. Both conserved end residues are part of each CDR3. The D gene is left open where the match is weak. Clone size is not always given. Where it is, it says once, few, many or a class for expanded clones.

J gene | V gene | clone size | D gene | CDR3 protein | CDR3 DNA
TRBJ1-2 | TRBV2 | NA | NA | CASSNTIRSLSRGYTF | TGTGCCAGCAGCAATACCATCCGGAGCTTATCGCGTGGCTACACCTTC
TRBJ2-3 | TRBV12-5 | NA | NA | CASGRGTDTQYF | TGTGCTAGCGGGCGAGGGACAGATACGCAGTATTTT
TRBJ2-5 | TRBV5-4 | NA | TRBD2 | CASSFLAGKETQYF | TGTGCCAGCAGCTTTCTAGCGGGAAAGGAGACCCAGTACTTC
TRBJ1-4 | TRBV3-1/TRBV3-2 | NA | NA | CASSPSGQYYEKLFF | TGTGCCAGCAGCCCCTCAGGACAGTACTATGAAAAACTGTTTTTT
TRBJ1-2 | TRBV9 | NA | TRBD1 | CASSVGGRVGTGGYTF | TGTGCCAGCAGCGTAGGAGGGAGGGTAGGGACAGGCGGCTACACCTTC
TRBJ1-2 | TRBV7-9 | NA | TRBD1 | CASSHPGQNYGYTF | TGTGCCAGCAGCCACCCGGGACAGAACTATGGCTACACCTTC
TRBJ2-7 | TRBV5-1 | few | NA | CASSSQMGLLYEQYF | TGCGCCAGCAGCTCCCAAATGGGACTTTTATACGAGCAGTACTTC
TRBJ2-3 | TRBV18 | NA | TRBD2 | CASSPLTGGLTDTQYF | TGTGCCAGCTCACCGTTGACGGGGGGGCTGACAGATACGCAGTATTTT
TRBJ1-5 | TRBV19 | few | TRBD1 | CASTAETGDIQPQHF | TGTGCCAGTACCGCCGAGACAGGGGACATTCAGCCCCAGCATTTT
TRBJ1-2 | TRBV28 | NA | NA | CASSFIAGANYGYTF | TGTGCCAGCAGTTTTATCGCAGGGGCAAACTATGGCTACACCTTC
TRBJ1-2 | TRBV3-1/TRBV3-2 | NA | TRBD1 | CASSQTGRYGYTF | TGTGCCAGCAGCCAGACAGGGCGCTATGGCTACACCTTC
TRBJ1-2 | TRBV3-1/TRBV3-2 | NA | NA | CASSREGPANYGYTF | TGTGCCAGCAGCCGAGAGGGGCCAGCTAACTATGGCTACACCTTC
TRBJ2-3 | TRBV18 | NA | NA | CASSTKLVSTDTQYF | TGTGCCAGCTCCACCAAACTAGTCAGCACAGATACGCAGTATTTT
TRBJ1-5 | TRBV2 | NA | TRBD1 | CASGTQGGRDQPQHF | TGTGCCAGCGGAACCCAGGGGGGAAGGGATCAGCCCCAGCATTTT
TRBJ2-5 | TRBV18 | NA | NA | CASSPPAGYQETQYF | TGTGCCAGCTCACCACCCGCAGGGTACCAAGAGACCCAGTACTTC
TRBJ1-2 | TRBV7-8 | NA | TRBD1 | CASSGNPGTGKGYTF | TGTGCCAGCAGCGGAAACCCCGGGACAGGAAAAGGCTACACCTTC
TRBJ2-7 | TRBV5-1 | NA | TRBD2 | CASSLAASGAYEQYF | TGCGCCAGCAGCTTGGCCGCTAGCGGAGCCTACGAGCAGTACTTC
TRBJ1-2 | TRBV28 | NA | NA | CASSPHTSANYGYTF | TGTGCCAGCAGTCCACACACCTCAGCTAACTATGGCTACACCTTC
TRBJ2-2 | TRBV7-9 | NA | NA | CASRDYMDTGELFF | TGTGCCAGCAGGGACTACATGGACACCGGGGAGCTGTTTTTT
TRBJ2-7 | TRBV28 | NA | NA | CASSPPLTRGSEQYF | TGTGCCAGCAGTCCCCCCTTGACTAGAGGTTCCGAGCAGTACTTC
TRBJ1-2 | TRBV28 | NA | TRBD1 | CASSSADRTTGRGYTF | TGTGCCAGCAGTTCCGCGGACAGGACTACGGGACGGGGCTACACCTTC
TRBJ2-7 | TRBV9 | many | NA | CASSAYEQYF | TGTGCCAGCAGCGCTTACGAGCAGTACTTC
TRBJ2-7 | TRBV2 | NA | TRBD1 | CASSIGDRERVPEHYEQYF | TGTGCCAGCAGTATAGGAGACAGGGAGAGGGTGCCTGAACACTACGAGCAGTACTTC
TRBJ2-3 | TRBV24-1 | few | NA | CATALGTDTQYF | TGTGCCACCGCCCTAGGCACAGATACGCAGTATTTT
TRBJ1-1 | TRBV28 | NA | NA | CASSYRRRGTEAFF | TGTGCCAGCAGTTACCGTAGGAGGGGCACTGAAGCTTTCTTT
TRBJ2-5 | TRBV7-2 | few | TRBD2 | CASSRLAGKETQYF | TGTGCCAGCAGCCGCCTAGCGGGTAAAGAGACCCAGTACTTC
TRBJ2-1 | TRBV7-2 | NA | TRBD2 | CASSLGLAGAYNEQFF | TGTGCCAGCAGCTTAGGACTAGCGGGAGCCTACAATGAGCAGTTCTTC
TRBJ2-5 | TRBV7-9 | NA | TRBD1 | CASSLGRGLARRQETQYF | TGTGCCAGCAGCTTAGGCAGGGGGCTGGCTCGAAGGCAAGAGACCCAGTACTTC
TRBJ1-1 | TRBV6-1 | NA | TRBD1 | CASSEGQGAREAFF | TGTGCCAGCAGTGAGGGACAGGGGGCGCGGGAAGCTTTCTTT
TRBJ2-5 | TRBV2 | NA | TRBD2 | CASQWASGTQYF | TGTGCCAGCCAATGGGCTAGCGGGACCCAGTACTTC
TRBJ2-7 | TRBV10-3 | NA | NA | CAISLTVEGGEQYF | TGTGCCATCAGCCTTACAGTGGAAGGGGGCGAGCAGTACTTC
TRBJ1-2 | TRBV6-6 | few | NA | CASSPGHVYGYTF | TGTGCCAGCAGCCCTGGACACGTCTATGGCTACACCTTC
TRBJ2-5 | TRBV19 | NA | TRBD2 | CASSLGGLAGRETQYF | TGTGCCAGTAGTTTGGGGGGACTAGCGGGACGGGAGACCCAGTACTTC
TRBJ1-3 | TRBV7-9 | NA | NA | CASSSRYGPPGNTIYF | TGTGCCAGCAGCTCTCGCTACGGTCCCCCTGGAAACACCATATATTTT
TRBJ2-1 | TRBV5-1 | NA | TRBD2 | CASSLIAGDLFF | TGCGCCAGCAGCTTGATAGCGGGAGATCTGTTCTTC
TRBJ1-2 | TRBV18 | once | TRBD1 | CASSPGDRVLNYGYTF | TGTGCCAGCTCACCAGGGGACAGGGTCCTCAACTATGGCTACACCTTC